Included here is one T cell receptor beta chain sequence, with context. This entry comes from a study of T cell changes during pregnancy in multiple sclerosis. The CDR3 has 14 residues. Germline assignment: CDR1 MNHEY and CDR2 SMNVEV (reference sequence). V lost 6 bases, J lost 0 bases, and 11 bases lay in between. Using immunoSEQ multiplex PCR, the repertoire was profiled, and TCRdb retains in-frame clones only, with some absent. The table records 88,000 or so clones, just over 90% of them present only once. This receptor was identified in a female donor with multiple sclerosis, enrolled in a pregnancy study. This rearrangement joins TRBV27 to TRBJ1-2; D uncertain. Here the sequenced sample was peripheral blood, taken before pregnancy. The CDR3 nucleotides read TGTGCCAGCAGCCCCTCGGTAACTAACTATGGCTACACCTTC. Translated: CASSPSVTNYGYTF.